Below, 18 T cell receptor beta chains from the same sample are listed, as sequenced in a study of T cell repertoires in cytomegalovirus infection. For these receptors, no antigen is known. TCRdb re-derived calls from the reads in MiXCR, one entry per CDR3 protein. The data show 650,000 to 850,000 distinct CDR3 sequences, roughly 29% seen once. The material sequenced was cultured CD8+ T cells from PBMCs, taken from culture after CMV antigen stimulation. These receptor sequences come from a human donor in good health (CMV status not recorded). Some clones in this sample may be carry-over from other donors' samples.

Here the CDR3 DNA reads TGTGCCAGCCATCCACCACTAGCGGGGGGAACAGATACGCAGTATTTT. This codes for CASHPPLAGGTDTQYF. The rearrangement links TRBV9 to TRBJ2-3; 12 positions match TRBD2. This CDR3 contains 16 residues. The J segment lost 3 bases and the V segment lost 7 bases, leaving 9 bases of the junction unmatched. The germline V gene encodes CDR1 SGDLS and CDR2 YYNGEE.

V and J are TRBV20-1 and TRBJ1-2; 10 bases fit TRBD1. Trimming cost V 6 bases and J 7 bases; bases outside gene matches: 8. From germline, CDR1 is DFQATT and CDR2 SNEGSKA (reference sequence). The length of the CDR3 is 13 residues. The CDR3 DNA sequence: TGCAGTGCGCCTCGGGACAGGGGACCTGGCTACACCTTC. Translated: CSAPRDRGPGYTF.

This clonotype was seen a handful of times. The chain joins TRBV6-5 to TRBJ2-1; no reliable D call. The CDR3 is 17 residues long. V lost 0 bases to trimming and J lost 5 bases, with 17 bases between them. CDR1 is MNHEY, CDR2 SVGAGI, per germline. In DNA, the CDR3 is TGTGCCAGCAGTTACTCGAGCTGGGGTCTTGAGCACAATGAGCAGTTCTTC. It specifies CASSYSSWGLEHNEQFF.

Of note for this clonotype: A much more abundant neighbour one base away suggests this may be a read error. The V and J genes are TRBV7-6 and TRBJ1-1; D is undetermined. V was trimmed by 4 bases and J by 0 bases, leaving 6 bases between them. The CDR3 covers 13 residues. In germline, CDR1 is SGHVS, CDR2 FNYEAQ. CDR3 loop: CASSWRVNTEAFF. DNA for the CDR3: TGTGCCAGCAGCTGGCGGGTGAACACTGAAGCTTTCTTT.

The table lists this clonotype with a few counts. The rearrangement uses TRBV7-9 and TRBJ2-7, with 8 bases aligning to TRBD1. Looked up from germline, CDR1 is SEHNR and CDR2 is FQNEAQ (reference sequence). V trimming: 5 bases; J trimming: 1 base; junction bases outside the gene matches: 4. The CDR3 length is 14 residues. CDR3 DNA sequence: TGTGCCAGCAGCACGGGGGACAGGTCCTACGAGCAGTACGTC. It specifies CASSTGDRSYEQYV.

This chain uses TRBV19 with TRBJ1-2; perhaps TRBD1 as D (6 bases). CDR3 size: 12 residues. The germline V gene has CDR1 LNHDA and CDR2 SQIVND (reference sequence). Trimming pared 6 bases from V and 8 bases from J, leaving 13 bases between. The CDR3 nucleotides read TGTGCCAGTAGGCAAGGGGGAGCCGGCTACACCTTC. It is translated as CASRQGGAGYTF.

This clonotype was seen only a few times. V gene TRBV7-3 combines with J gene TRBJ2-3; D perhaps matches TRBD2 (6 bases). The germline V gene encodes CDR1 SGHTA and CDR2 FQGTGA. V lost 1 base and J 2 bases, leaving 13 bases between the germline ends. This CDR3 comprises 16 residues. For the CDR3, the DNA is TGTGCCAGCAGCTTAATACCTAGCGCCTACACAGATACGCAGTATTTT. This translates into CASSLIPSAYTDTQYF. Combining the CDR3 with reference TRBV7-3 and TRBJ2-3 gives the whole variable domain GAGVSQTPSNKVTEKGKYVELRCDPISGHTALYWYRQSLGQGPEFLIYFQGTGAADDSGLPNDRFFAVRPEGSVSTLKIQRTERGDSAVYLCASSLIPSAYTDTQYFGPGTRLTVL.

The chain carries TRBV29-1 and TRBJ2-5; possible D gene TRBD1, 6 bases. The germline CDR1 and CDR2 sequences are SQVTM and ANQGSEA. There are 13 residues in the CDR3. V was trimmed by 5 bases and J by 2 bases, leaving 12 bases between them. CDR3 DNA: TGCAGCGTTAGGCAGGGGCTACAAGAGACCCAGTACTTC. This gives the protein CSVRQGLQETQYF.

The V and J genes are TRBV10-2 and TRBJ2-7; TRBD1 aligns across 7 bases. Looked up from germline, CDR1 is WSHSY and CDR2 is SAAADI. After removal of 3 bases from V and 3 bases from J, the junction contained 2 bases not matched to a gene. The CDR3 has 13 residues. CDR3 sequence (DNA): TGCGCCAGCAGTGACTCAGGGGGCTACGAGCAGTACTTC. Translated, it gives CASSDSGGYEQYF.

CDR3 region: CASRESPMIDGGADTQYF. In nucleotides, the CDR3 is TGTGCCAGTAGGGAGTCCCCTATGATCGACGGAGGGGCAGATACGCAGTATTTT. This chain connects TRBV19 to TRBJ2-3, with D perhaps TRBD2 (6 bases). The CDR3 runs to 18 residues. V was cut by 6 bases and J by 4 bases, with 26 bases left in between. Germline CDR1 is LNHDA and CDR2 is SQIVND (reference sequence).

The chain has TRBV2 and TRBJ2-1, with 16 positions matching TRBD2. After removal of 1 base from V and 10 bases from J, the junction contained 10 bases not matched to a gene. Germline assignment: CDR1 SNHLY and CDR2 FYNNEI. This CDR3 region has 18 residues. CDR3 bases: TGTGCCAGCAGTGAAGTGGAGGGACTAGCGGGGGGGTACTACGAGCAGTTCTTC. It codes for CASSEVEGLAGGYYEQFF.

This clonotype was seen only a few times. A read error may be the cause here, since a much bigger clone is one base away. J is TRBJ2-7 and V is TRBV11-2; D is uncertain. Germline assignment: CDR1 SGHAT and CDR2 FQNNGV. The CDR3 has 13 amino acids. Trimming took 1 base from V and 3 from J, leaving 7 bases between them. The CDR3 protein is CASSLGRVYEQYV. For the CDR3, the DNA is TGTGCCAGCAGCTTAGGCCGGGTCTACGAGCAGTACGTC.

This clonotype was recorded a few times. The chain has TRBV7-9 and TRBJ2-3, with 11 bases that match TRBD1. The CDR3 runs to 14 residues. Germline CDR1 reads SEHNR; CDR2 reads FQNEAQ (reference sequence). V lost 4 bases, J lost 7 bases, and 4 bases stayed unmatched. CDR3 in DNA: TGTGCCAGCAGCTCAGGACAGGGGGCCAATACGCAGTATTTT. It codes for CASSSGQGANTQYF.

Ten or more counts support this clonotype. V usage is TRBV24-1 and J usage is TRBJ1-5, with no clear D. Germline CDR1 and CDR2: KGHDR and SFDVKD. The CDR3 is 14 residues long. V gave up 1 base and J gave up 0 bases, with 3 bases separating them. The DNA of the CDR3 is TGTGCCACCAGTGATTTTTATAGCAATCAGCCCCAGCATTTT. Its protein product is CATSDFYSNQPQHF.

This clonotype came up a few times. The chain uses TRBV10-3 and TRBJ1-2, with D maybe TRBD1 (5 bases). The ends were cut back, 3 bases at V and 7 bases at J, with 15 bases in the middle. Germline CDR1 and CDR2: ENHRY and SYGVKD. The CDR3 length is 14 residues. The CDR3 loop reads CAISEFRGQRGYTF. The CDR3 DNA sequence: TGTGCCATCAGTGAATTTAGGGGTCAACGTGGCTACACCTTC.

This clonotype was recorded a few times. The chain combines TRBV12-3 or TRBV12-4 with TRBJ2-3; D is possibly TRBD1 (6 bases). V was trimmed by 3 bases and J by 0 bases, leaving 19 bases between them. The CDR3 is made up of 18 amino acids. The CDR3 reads CASSFWTDFYTSTDTQYF. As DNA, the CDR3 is TGTGCCAGCAGTTTTTGGACAGACTTTTATACTAGCACAGATACGCAGTATTTT.

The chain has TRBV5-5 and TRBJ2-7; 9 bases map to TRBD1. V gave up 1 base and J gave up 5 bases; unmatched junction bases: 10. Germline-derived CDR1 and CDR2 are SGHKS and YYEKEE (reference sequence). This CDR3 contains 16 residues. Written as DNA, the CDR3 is TGTGCCAGCAGCTTGCGGATCGACAGGGGGATCCACGAGCAGTACTTC. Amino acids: CASSLRIDRGIHEQYF.

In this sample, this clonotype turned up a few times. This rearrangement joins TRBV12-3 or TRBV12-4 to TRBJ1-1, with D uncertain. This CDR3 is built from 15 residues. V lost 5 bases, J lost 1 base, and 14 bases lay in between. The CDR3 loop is CASSPQLVRNTEAFF. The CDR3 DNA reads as TGTGCCAGCAGTCCCCAGTTGGTCAGGAACACTGAAGCTTTCTTT.